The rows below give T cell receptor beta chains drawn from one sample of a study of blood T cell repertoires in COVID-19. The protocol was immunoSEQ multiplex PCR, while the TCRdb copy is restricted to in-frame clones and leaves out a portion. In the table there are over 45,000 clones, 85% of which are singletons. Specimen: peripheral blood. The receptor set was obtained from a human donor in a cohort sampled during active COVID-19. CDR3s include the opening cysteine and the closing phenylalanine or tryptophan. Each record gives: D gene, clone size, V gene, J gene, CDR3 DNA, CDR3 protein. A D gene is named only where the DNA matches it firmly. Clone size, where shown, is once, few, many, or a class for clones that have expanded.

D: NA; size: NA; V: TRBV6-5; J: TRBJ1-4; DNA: TGTGCCAGCAGGGAGGGGGGGGGAGAAAAACTGTTTTTT; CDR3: CASREGGGEKLFF
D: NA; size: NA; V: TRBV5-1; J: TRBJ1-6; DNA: TGCGCCAGCAGCCCTACAGGGAGGGTTACTAATTCACCCCTCCACTTT; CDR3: CASSPTGRVTNSPLHF
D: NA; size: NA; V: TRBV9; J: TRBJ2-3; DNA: TGTGCCAGCAGCGTAGCAGGGGCCATTACAGATACGCAGTATTTT; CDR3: CASSVAGAITDTQYF
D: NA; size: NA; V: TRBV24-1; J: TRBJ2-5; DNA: TGTGCCACCAGTGATAGCAGGGGAAAGGGGGAGACCCAGTACTTC; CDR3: CATSDSRGKGETQYF
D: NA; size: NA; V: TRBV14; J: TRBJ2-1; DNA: TGTGCCAGCAGCCAAGCATCCTCAGGATCGCAGTTCTTC; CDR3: CASSQASSGSQFF
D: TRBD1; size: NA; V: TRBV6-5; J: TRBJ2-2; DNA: TGTGCCAGCAAAAGGACAGGGACCGGGGAGCTGTTTTTT; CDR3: CASKRTGTGELFF
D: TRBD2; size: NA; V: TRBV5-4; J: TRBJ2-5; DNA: TGTGCCAGCAGCCCCTCCCTAGCGGGAGAGACCCAGTACTTC; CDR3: CASSPSLAGETQYF
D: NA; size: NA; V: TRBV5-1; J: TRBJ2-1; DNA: TGCGCCAGCAGCCCGGGCGGGGACGGTATTAGAAGCTCCTACAATGAGCAGTTCTTC; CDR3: CASSPGGDGIRSSYNEQFF
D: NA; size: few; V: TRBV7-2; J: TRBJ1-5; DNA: TGTGCCAGCAGCTTAGACGGGAGCAATCAGCCCCAGCATTTT; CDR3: CASSLDGSNQPQHF
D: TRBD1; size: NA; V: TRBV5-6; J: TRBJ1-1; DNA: TGTGCCAGCGGGGACAGGGGTGGATGGAACACTGAAGCTTTCTTT; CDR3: CASGDRGGWNTEAFF
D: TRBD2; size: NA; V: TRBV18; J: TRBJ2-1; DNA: TGTGCCAGCTCACCTAGCGGGTACATCTACAATGAGCAGTTCTTC; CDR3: CASSPSGYIYNEQFF
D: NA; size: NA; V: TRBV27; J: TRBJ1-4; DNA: TGTGCCAGCAGTTTATCGGTCAGGAAGAAACTGTTTTTT; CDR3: CASSLSVRKKLFF
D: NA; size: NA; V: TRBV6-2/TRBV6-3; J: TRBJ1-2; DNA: TGTGCCAGCAGTTCGAGGACCCTAGGGGCTTATAAGGGCTACACCTTC; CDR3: CASSSRTLGAYKGYTF
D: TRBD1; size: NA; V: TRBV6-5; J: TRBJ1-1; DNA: TGTGCCAGCAGAAGACCGGGACAGGGTATAACTGAAGCTTTCTTT; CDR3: CASRRPGQGITEAFF
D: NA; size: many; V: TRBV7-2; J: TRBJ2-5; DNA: TGTGCCAGCAGCCTAAACCAAGAGACCCAGTACTTC; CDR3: CASSLNQETQYF
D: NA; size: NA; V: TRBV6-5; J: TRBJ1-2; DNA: TGTGCCAGCAGTTACTCCCTTACAGGGACCTATGGCTACACCTTC; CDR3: CASSYSLTGTYGYTF
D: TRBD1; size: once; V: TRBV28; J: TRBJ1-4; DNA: TGTGCCAGCACGTTGACAGGGGGCTTGGGTGAAAAACTGTTTTTT; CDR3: CASTLTGGLGEKLFF
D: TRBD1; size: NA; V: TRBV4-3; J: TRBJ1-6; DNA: TGCGCCAGCAGCCAAGGGACAGGAAATTCACCCCTCCACTTT; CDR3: CASSQGTGNSPLHF
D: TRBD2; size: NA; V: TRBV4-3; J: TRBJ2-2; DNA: TGCGCCAGCAGCCAAGAGCGACTAGCGGTATTAAACACCGGGGAGCTGTTTTTT; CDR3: CASSQERLAVLNTGELFF
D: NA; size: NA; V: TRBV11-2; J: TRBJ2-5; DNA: TGTGCCAGCAGCTTAGATCTCGTCCCCAGATCGACCCAGTACTTC; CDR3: CASSLDLVPRSTQYF
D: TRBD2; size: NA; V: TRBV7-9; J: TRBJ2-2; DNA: TGTGCCAGCAGCCCTAGCGGCACCGGGGAGCTGTTTTTT; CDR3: CASSPSGTGELFF
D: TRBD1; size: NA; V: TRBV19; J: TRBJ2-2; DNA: TGTGCCAGTAGAGGGGACAGTAACACCGGGGAGCTGTTTTTT; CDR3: CASRGDSNTGELFF
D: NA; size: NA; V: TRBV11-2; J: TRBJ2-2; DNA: TGTGCCAGCCAGTGGGGGGGCGGAACCGGGGAGCTGTTTTTT; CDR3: CASQWGGGTGELFF
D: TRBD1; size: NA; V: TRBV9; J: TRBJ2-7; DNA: TGTGCCAGCAGCACCCAGAGGACAGGGAGCTCCTACGAGCAGTACTTC; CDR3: CASSTQRTGSSYEQYF
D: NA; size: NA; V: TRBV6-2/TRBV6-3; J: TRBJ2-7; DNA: TGTGCCAGCAGTTTTAGCCGGGACTCCCTTTACCCTTTTTCCTACGAGCAGTACTTC; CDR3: CASSFSRDSLYPFSYEQYF
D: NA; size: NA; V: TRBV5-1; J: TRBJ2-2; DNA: TGCGCCAGCAGCTTGTACAGCATGAACACCGGGGAGCTGTTTTTT; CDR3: CASSLYSMNTGELFF
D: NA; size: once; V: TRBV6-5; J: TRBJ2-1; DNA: TGTGCCAGCAAGGAAGGGGGTTACAATGAGCAGTTCTTC; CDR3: CASKEGGYNEQFF
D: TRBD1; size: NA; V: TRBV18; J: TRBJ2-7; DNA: TGTGCCAGCTCACCTGGACAGGGGTCCTACGAGCAGTACTTC; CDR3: CASSPGQGSYEQYF
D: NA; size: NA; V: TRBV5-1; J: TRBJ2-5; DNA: TGCGCCAGCAGCCCAGGGGCGTACCGGGAGACCCAGTACTTC; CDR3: CASSPGAYRETQYF
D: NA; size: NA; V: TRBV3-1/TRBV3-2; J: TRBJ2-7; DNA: TGTGCCAGCAGCCAAGACCAAGCCGCCTACGAGCAGTACTTC; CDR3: CASSQDQAAYEQYF
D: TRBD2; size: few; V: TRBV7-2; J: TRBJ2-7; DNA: TGTGCCAGCAGCCCCAAGGGGGCCACTAGCGGGAGGGAGGAGTACTTC; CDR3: CASSPKGATSGREEYF
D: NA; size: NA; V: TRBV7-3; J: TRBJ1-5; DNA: TGTGCCAGCAGCTCCCAGGTGGGTCAGCCCCAGCATTTT; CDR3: CASSSQVGQPQHF
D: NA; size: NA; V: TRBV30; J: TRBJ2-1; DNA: TGTGCCTGGAGTTTTACGGACAGATACAATGAGCAGTTCTTC; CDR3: CAWSFTDRYNEQFF
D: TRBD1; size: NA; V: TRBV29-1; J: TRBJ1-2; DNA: TGCAGCGTTGAGAACAGGGGGGAGGATGGCTACACCTTC; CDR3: CSVENRGEDGYTF
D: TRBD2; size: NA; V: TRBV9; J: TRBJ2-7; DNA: TGTGCCAGCAGCGTAGCCCCTAGCGGAGACTACGAGCAGTACTTC; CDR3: CASSVAPSGDYEQYF
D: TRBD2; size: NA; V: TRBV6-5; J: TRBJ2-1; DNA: TGTGCCAGCAGCATAGCGGGAACTAGGTGGAATGAGCAGTTCTTC; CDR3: CASSIAGTRWNEQFF
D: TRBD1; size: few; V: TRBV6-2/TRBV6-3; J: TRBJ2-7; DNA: TGTGCCAGCAGTTCCCCCGGGACAGGGGGTCGGGAGCAGTACTTC; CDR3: CASSSPGTGGREQYF
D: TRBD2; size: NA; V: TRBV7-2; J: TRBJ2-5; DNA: TGTGCCAGCAGCTCCGGTCCCGGGACTAGCGCAGTAAAGGGGACCCAGTACTTC; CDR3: CASSSGPGTSAVKGTQYF
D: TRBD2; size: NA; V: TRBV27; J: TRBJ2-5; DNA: TGTGCCAGCTTCCCTAGCGGGAGGGGGGGAGAGACCCAGTACTTC; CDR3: CASFPSGRGGETQYF
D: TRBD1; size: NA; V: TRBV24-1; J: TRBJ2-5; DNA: TGTGCCACCAGTGATTATAGACAGGGTCAAGAGACCCAGTACTTC; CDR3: CATSDYRQGQETQYF
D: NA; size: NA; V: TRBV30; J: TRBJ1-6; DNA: TGTGCCTTTTCCAGCTCCTATAATTCACCCCTCCACTTT; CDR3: CAFSSSYNSPLHF
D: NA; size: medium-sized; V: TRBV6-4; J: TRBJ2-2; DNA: TGTGCCAGCAGTGAAGCGGGCACCGGGGAGCTGTTTTTT; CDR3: CASSEAGTGELFF
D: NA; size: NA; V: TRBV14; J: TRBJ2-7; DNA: TGTGCCAGCAGTCGGACAGTATACGAGCAGTACTTC; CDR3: CASSRTVYEQYF
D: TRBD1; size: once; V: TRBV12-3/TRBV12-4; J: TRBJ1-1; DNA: TGTGCCAGCAGTTGGGGGAGGACAGGGGCAACTTTCTTT; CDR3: CASSWGRTGATFF
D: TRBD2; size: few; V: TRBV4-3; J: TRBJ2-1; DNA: TGCGCCAGCAGCCAAGATTGGCGACTAGCGGATAGGATCCTCGCCTACAATGAGCAGTTCTTC; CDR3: CASSQDWRLADRILAYNEQFF
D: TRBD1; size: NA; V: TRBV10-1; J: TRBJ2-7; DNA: TGCGCCAGCAGTGAGTCGGGACAGGGGAAAGGCGAGCAGTACTTC; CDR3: CASSESGQGKGEQYF
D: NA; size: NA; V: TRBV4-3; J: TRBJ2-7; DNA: TGCGCCAGCAGCCAAGGGGGCCCCCCACAGGGCGTTTTCTACGAGCAGTACTTC; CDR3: CASSQGGPPQGVFYEQYF
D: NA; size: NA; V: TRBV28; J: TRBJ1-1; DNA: TGTGCCAGCAGCCGTAGGAGCCCCCAAGCTTTCTTT; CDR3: CASSRRSPQAFF
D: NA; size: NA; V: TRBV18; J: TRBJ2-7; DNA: TGTGCCAGCTCACTCGGGGACCCCAGGGGCGAGCAGTACTTC; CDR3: CASSLGDPRGEQYF
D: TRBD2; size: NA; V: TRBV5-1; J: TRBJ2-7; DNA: TGCGCCAGCAGCTTGGCCTGGAAAAGGGCGGAGATGCGGGAGTCCGAGCAGTACTTC; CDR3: CASSLAWKRAEMRESEQYF
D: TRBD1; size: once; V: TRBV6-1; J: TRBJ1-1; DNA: TGTGCCAGCAGTGAGTCGACAGGGGGCAGGACTGAAGCTTTCTTT; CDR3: CASSESTGGRTEAFF
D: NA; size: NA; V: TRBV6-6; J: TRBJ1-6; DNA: TGTGCCAGCAGTAACCCCAGACAGCTCCGTAATTCACCCCTCCACTTT; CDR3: CASSNPRQLRNSPLHF
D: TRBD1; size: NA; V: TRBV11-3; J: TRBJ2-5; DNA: TGTGCCAGCAGCTTAGATCGGCCGGACAGGGAAGGTGTGACCCAGTACTTC; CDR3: CASSLDRPDREGVTQYF
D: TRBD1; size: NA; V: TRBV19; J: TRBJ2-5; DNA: TGTGCCAGTAGTATTCGGGGACAGGGAGGCCCCCAAGAGACCCAGTACTTC; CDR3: CASSIRGQGGPQETQYF
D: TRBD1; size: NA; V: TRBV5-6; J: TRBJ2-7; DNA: TGTGCCAGCAACCGACAGGGGCAGACCTACGAGCAGTACTTC; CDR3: CASNRQGQTYEQYF